Below, one T cell receptor beta chain is given with its context. Its antigen is not identified. These data originate in a study of graft-versus-host responses after intestinal transplantation. Across the whole study: Transplants given to recipients were multivisceral, liver-intestinal, or isolated intestinal. Recipients across the board were started on anti-thymocyte globulin induction, then kept on tacrolimus and steroids for two to three years. Points from the study as a whole: Subjects displaying graft-donor T cell macrochimerism possessed elevated graft-versus-host to host-versus-graft clonal ratios inside allografts. Recipient bone marrow held GvH clones, some seen earlier in ileum or blood.

The protocol was immunoSEQ multiplex PCR, while the TCRdb copy is restricted to in-frame clones and leaves out a portion. The data contain roughly 43,000 clones, about 95% of them singletons. This CDR3 region has 15 residues. Germline V CDR1 and CDR2: LGHNT, FRNRAP. V lost 1 base and J lost 1, with 9 bases in between. The starting material was PBMCs, obtained more than 310 days after intestinal transplant. This sequence was found in a human patient who received an intestinal transplant, so some T cells may come from the graft donor. V and J are TRBV12-5 and TRBJ2-3, with D perhaps matching TRBD2 (6 bases). The CDR3 spells CASGLGASGTDTQYF. The CDR3 DNA sequence: TGTGCTAGTGGTTTGGGGGCTAGCGGCACAGATACGCAGTATTTT.